Below are 17 T cell receptor beta chains sequenced from a single sample in a study of cytomegalovirus exposure and HLA in healthy donors. A multiplex PCR was run with 60 Vbeta primers and 13 Jbeta primers. This table comes from immunoSEQ multiplex PCR, and its TCRdb copy is limited to in-frame clones, with some not included. In the table there are 120,000 or so clones, about 80% of which are singletons. The sample consisted of PBMCs. Receptors were obtained from a man younger than 35 in good health and CMV-seronegative.

V usage is TRBV6-5 and J usage is TRBJ2-7; D is ambiguous. Trimming left V 11 bases short and J 1 base short, with 12 bases between. The CDR3 covers 12 residues. Germline V gives CDR1 MNHEY, CDR2 SVGAGI. The CDR3 nucleotides read TGTGCCGTCAGGATTGGGTCCTACGAGCAGTACTTC. This encodes CAVRIGSYEQYF.

This chain connects TRBV18 to TRBJ2-1; no reliable D call. The germline CDR1 and CDR2 sequences are KGHSH and LQKENI. There are 13 residues in the CDR3. With 6 bases removed from V and 4 bases from J, the gap between germline ends came to 10 bases. In DNA, the CDR3 is TGTGCCAGCTCGGATCAGGTGTACAATGAGCAGTTCTTC. This codes for CASSDQVYNEQFF.

As concerns this clone: Germline and junction disagree at one end, which may indicate a read error. The chain uses TRBV7-9 and TRBJ1-4; TRBD1 agrees at 7 bases. Germline lookup yields CDR1 SEHNR and CDR2 FQNEAQ (reference sequence). The CDR3 extends over 18 amino acids. In nucleotides, the CDR3 is TGTTCCAGCAGCTTAGGTCGGACAGGCCTTGCAACTAATGAAAAACTGTTTTTT. It specifies CSSSLGRTGLATNEKLFF.

The chain is built from TRBV5-1 and TRBJ2-5; TRBD2 matches at 15 bases. This CDR3 is 18 amino acids long. Trimming removed 4 bases from V and 5 bases from J; junction bases left unmatched: 12. The germline gives CDR1 SGHRS, CDR2 YFSETQ. The CDR3 here is CASSPGRTSGGAEETQYF. The CDR3 DNA reads TGCGCCAGCAGCCCAGGGCGGACTAGCGGGGGGGCCGAGGAGACCCAGTACTTC.

This clone was picked up one time. The V gene is TRBV4-3, the J gene TRBJ1-5; D not certain. The germline V and J ends were trimmed by 1 base and 0 bases, with 16 bases remaining between them. This CDR3 is built from 18 residues. Germline CDR1 is LGHNA and CDR2 is YSLEER. CDR3 sequence reads: CASSQAYRGSDSNQPQHF. Written as DNA, the CDR3 is TGCGCCAGCAGCCAAGCTTATCGGGGTTCCGATAGCAATCAGCCCCAGCATTTT.

The genes are TRBV6-1 and TRBJ1-3; the match to TRBD1 covers 8 bases. CDR1 is MNHNS and CDR2 is SASEGT in the germline V gene. The CDR3 sequence is 16 residues long. V gave up 3 bases and J gave up 0 bases; unmatched junction bases: 4. This chain's CDR3 is CASSDWDRLSGNTIYF. Written as DNA, the CDR3 is TGTGCCAGCAGTGATTGGGACAGGCTCTCTGGAAACACCATATATTTT.

J is TRBJ1-5 and V is TRBV21-1; the table calls TRBD1, which could not be checked here. TRBV21-1 is reported as a pseudogene. The CDR3 runs to 14 residues. The CDR3 here is CASSKVASNQPQHF. In DNA form, the CDR3 reads TGTGCCAGCAGCAAAGTGGCTAGCAATCAGCCCCAGCATTTT.

V usage is TRBV6-5 and J usage is TRBJ1-2; the match to TRBD1 covers 9 bases. Germline V CDR1 and CDR2: MNHEY, SVGAGI. The CDR3 totals 14 residues. Trimming cost V 6 bases and J 8 bases; bases outside gene matches: 10. The CDR3 loop is CASSPGQGPGGYTF. In nucleotides, the CDR3 is TGTGCCAGCAGCCCGGGACAGGGACCTGGGGGCTACACCTTC.

V usage is TRBV5-1 and J usage is TRBJ2-5, with TRBD2 matching 8 bases. V was pared by 4 bases and J by 2 bases, with 10 bases of the junction left unmatched. Germline values: CDR1 SGHRS, CDR2 YFSETQ. This CDR3 region has 16 residues. DNA of the CDR3: TGCGCCAGCAGCGGTAGCGGGGTCGTGATTCAAGAGACCCAGTACTTC. It translates to CASSGSGVVIQETQYF.

There are a few counts of this clone. The chain uses TRBV5-1 and TRBJ1-1; 8 bases match TRBD1. Germline CDR1 is SGHRS and CDR2 is YFSETQ. J gave up 5 bases and V 4 bases, and 7 bases lay outside the gene matches. The CDR3 is 14 amino acids. CDR3 sequence reads: CASSTFGTGTEAFF. The CDR3 nucleotides read TGCGCCAGCAGCACCTTCGGGACAGGTACTGAAGCTTTCTTT.

This chain's CDR3 is CASSPAVGTGTTGELFF. In nucleotides, the CDR3 is TGTGCCAGCAGTCCCGCGGTAGGGACAGGGACCACCGGGGAGCTGTTTTTT. This chain joins TRBV6-4 and TRBJ2-2, with 9 bases that match TRBD1. V dropped 5 bases and J dropped 4; count of bases not matched to a gene: 11. This CDR3 region has 17 residues. Germline V gene lookup returns CDR1 MRHNA and CDR2 SNTAGT.

This clone was seen more than once but under ten times. This sequence joins TRBV25-1 and TRBJ2-5; 9 bases are shared with TRBD2. CDR3 length: 17 amino acids. Germline CDR1 MGHDK, CDR2 SYGVNS. Unmatched junction bases numbered 12, after V lost 3 bases and J lost 4 bases. CDR3 sequence: CASSDRAGGGAGETQYF. The CDR3 nucleotides are TGTGCCAGCAGTGATAGGGCGGGCGGGGGGGCCGGAGAGACCCAGTACTTC.

J is TRBJ2-3 and V is TRBV6-1; 9 bases map to TRBD2. Germline V gene data show CDR1 as MNHNS and CDR2 as SASEGT. The V gene end was trimmed by 1 base and the J gene end by 1 base; junction bases not matched to a gene: 0. The CDR3 sequence is 15 residues long. The CDR3 nucleotides are TGTGCCAGCAGTGAAGAGCGGGGGGGCACAGATACGCAGTATTTT. It yields the protein CASSEERGGTDTQYF.

V is TRBV5-6 and J is TRBJ1-3; 9 nucleotides line up with TRBD1. Germline CDR1 SGHDT, CDR2 YYEEEE. V lost 5 bases and J lost 0; bases outside the gene matches: 6. This CDR3 contains 16 residues. The CDR3 nucleotides read TGTGCCAGCAGAAGGGACAGGGCGGGCTCTGGAAACACCATATATTTT. Translating it yields CASRRDRAGSGNTIYF. The complete variable domain, with remaining parts taken from reference TRBV5-6 and TRBJ1-3, reads DAGVTQSPTHLIKTRGQQVTLRCSPKSGHDTVSWYQQALGQGPQFIFQYYEEEERQRGNFPDRFSGHQFPNYSSELNVNALLLGDSALYLCASRRDRAGSGNTIYFGEGSWLTVV.

The CDR3, as DNA: TGTGCCAGCAGCTTAAAGGGGTCAGGGGGCTACACCTTC. This gives the protein CASSLKGSGGYTF. The rearrangement joins TRBV11-3 to TRBJ1-2, with a tentative D call TRBD1 (5 bases). Germline-derived CDR1 and CDR2 are SGHNT and YENEEA. This CDR3 is 13 amino acids long. Trimming pared 2 bases from V and 8 bases from J, leaving 12 bases between.

J is TRBJ2-7 and V is TRBV5-4; no clear D gene. The length of the CDR3 is 14 residues. Germline V lookup: CDR1 SGHNT, CDR2 YYREEE (reference sequence). Between the trimmed V and J ends, which lost 0 bases and 5 bases, there was a span of 12 bases. The CDR3 spells CASSLGLVSDEQYF. The CDR3 DNA reads TGTGCCAGCAGCTTGGGGCTGGTTTCCGACGAGCAGTACTTC.

The chain joins TRBV4-1 to TRBJ2-3, with TRBD2 matching 12 bases. The J segment lost 5 bases and the V segment lost 1 base, leaving 7 bases of the junction unmatched. The CDR3 covers 17 residues. Germline CDR1 and CDR2: MGHRA and YSYEKL. The CDR3 DNA is TGCGCCAGCAGCCAAGGACTAGCGGGGGACCCCAGAGATACGCAGTATTTT. It codes for CASSQGLAGDPRDTQYF.